This entry lists 4 T cell receptor beta chains sequenced from one sample in a study of blood T cell repertoires in COVID-19. Sequencing was performed with immunoSEQ multiplex PCR; in TCRdb, only in-frame clones are kept and a portion is missing. The sample includes roughly 220,000 clones, more than 80% of them seen just once. Specimen: PBMCs or T cells enriched from blood (not recorded which). The receptors come from a woman aged 40 to 50 with acute COVID-19.

The chain uses TRBV24-1 and TRBJ2-3; 8 nucleotides align to TRBD1. The CDR3 is 15 amino acids. Per the germline V gene, CDR1 is KGHDR and CDR2 is SFDVKD. Trimming at V came to 6 bases and at J to 3 bases, leaving 7 bases not matched to a gene. CDR3 in DNA: TGTGCCACCAGTCAGCAGGGGGCCCGAACAGATACGCAGTATTTT. The encoded protein is CATSQQGARTDTQYF.

This chain connects TRBV14 to TRBJ1-6, with 7 bases fitting TRBD1. Germline V CDR1 and CDR2: SGHDN, FVKESK. The CDR3 runs 15 residues. Unmatched junction bases numbered 4, after V lost 1 base and J lost 7 bases. CDR3 sequence reads: CASSQAAGGNSPLHF. In nucleotides, the CDR3 is TGTGCCAGCAGCCAAGCCGCAGGGGGAAATTCACCCCTCCACTTT.

This clone was seen just once. The V call is TRBV5-4, the J call TRBJ2-2; 7 positions match TRBD1. With 3 bases clipped from V and 2 bases from J, the junction kept 10 bases outside the gene matches. The CDR3 extends over 17 amino acids. Germline V gives CDR1 SGHNT, CDR2 YYREEE (reference sequence). The CDR3 protein is CASSSPGQLSNTGELFF. CDR3 nucleotides: TGTGCCAGCAGCTCGCCGGGACAGCTGAGTAACACCGGGGAGCTGTTTTTT.

The V and J genes are TRBV5-1 and TRBJ1-1, with D hard to call. The germline V gene encodes CDR1 SGHRS and CDR2 YFSETQ. Trimming cost V 4 bases and J 1 base, with 11 bases left between them. CDR3 length equals 14 residues. Written as DNA, the CDR3 is TGCGCCAGCAGCATGACGTCAGGGAACACTGAAGCTTTCTTT. It codes for CASSMTSGNTEAFF.